A selection of T cell receptor beta chains follows, all from one sample in a study of cytomegalovirus exposure and HLA in healthy donors. Profiling relied on immunoSEQ multiplex PCR, and the TCRdb table lists in-frame clones only, not all of them. The sample carries around 200,000 clones, 70% to 85% recorded once. The sequencing input was PBMCs. Source of these receptors: a girl aged 2-10 years in good health and CMV-seronegative. Both conserved end residues are trimmed from each CDR3.

j_gene	v_gene	len	CDR3aa
TRBJ2-1	TRBV29-1	8	SVVCGEQF
TRBJ1-1	TRBV5-1	14	ASSRDRGRMNTEAF
TRBJ1-2	TRBV29-1	10	STQTGAYGYT
TRBJ1-2	TRBV6-4	14	ASSPFSGALNYGYT
NA	TRBV29-1	11	SVGIQQGHEQY
TRBJ2-6	TRBV19	14	ASGSGTRSGANVLT
TRBJ2-5	TRBV5-6	11	ASSLKEGETQY
TRBJ1-2	TRBV5-4	13	ASSLSGTGNYGYT
TRBJ1-5	TRBV5-6	13	ASSRLTNSNQPQH
TRBJ1-5	TRBV6-4	13	ASSEGAGQSQPQH
TRBJ2-7	TRBV7-6	12	ASSPSRGLDEQY
TRBJ1-6	TRBV6-5	14	ASSYGAGDYNSPLH
TRBJ1-5	TRBV4-2	15	ASSPNIPGTEDQPQH
TRBJ2-7	TRBV5-6	15	VSSWGLAGGPSNEQY
TRBJ1-2	TRBV2	12	ASSDTGGTEGYT
TRBJ2-7	TRBV7-2	11	ASSLDNRAWMY
TRBJ2-7	TRBV18	15	ASSSEGAGQAAYEQY
TRBJ2-3	TRBV9	15	ASSVGQGISSTDTQY
TRBJ2-7	TRBV7-9	11	ASSLDRGIEQY
TRBJ2-5	TRBV11-2	11	ASSILVPQTQY
TRBJ1-2	TRBV5-1	11	ASSDGLNYGYT
TRBJ2-3	TRBV18	14	ASSLTWTSGGDTQY
TRBJ1-1	TRBV30	15	AWLTYPRGSQNTEAF
TRBJ1-2	TRBV19	10	ASSIGNNGYT
TRBJ2-1	TRBV29-1	13	SVEDRTESYNEQF
TRBJ2-7	TRBV5-1	11	ASSLYSLYEQY
TRBJ2-1	TRBV15	11	ATGASGYNEQF
TRBJ2-1	TRBV15	12	ATSILAGRDEQF
TRBJ2-4	TRBV19	10	ASSIRENIQY
TRBJ1-1	TRBV4-1	12	ASSQDRGNTEAF
TRBJ1-2	TRBV4-1	14	ASSQDWSGNNYGYT
TRBJ2-7	TRBV5-5	11	ASSLAPSYEQY
TRBJ2-3	TRBV7-9	12	ASSLGLAGYTQY
TRBJ1-4	TRBV5-6	13	ASSLGTETNEKLF
TRBJ2-7	TRBV7-9	11	ASSFDSTYEQY
TRBJ1-1	TRBV11-2	11	ASSSTTGIEAF
TRBJ2-3	TRBV7-9	11	ASSFDSTDTQY
TRBJ1-1	TRBV10-2	13	ASSVQMGLKTEAF
TRBJ2-7	TRBV27	12	ASSLAPSTYEQY
NA	TRBV9	12	ASSAAGVAYEQY
TRBJ1-2	TRBV19	13	ASSYQDRPNYGYT
TRBJ1-1	TRBV19	13	ASSIGLSRDTEAF
TRBJ2-3	TRBV7-3	11	ASSPSGADTQY
TRBJ1-1	TRBV12-5	11	ASGLGASTEAF
TRBJ2-5	TRBV6-1	10	ASRTLAETQY
TRBJ2-3	TRBV27	14	ASTLEAGLSTDTQY
TRBJ1-5	TRBV5-1	10	ASSLERQPQH
TRBJ1-6	TRBV4-1	12	ASSQTGWNSPLH
TRBJ1-4	TRBV6-1	11	ASQNRGGEKLF